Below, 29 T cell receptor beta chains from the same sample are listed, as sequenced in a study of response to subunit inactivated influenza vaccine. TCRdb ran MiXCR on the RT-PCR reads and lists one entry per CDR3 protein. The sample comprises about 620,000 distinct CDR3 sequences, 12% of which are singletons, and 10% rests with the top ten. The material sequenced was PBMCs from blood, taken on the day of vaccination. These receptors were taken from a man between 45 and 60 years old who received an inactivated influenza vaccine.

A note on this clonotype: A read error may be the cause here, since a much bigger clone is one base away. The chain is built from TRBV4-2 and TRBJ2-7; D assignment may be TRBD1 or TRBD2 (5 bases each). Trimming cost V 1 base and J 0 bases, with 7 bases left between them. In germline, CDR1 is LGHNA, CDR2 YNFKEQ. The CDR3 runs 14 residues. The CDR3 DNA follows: TGTGCCAGCAGCCAAGGGGACGGCTCCTACGAGCAGTACTTC. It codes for CASSQGDGSYEQYF.

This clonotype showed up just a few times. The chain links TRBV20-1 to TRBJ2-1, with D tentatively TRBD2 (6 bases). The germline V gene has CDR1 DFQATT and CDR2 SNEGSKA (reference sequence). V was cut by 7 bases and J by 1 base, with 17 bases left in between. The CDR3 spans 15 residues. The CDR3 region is CSVRHGSHSYNEQFF. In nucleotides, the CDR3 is TGCAGTGTCAGACACGGGAGTCATTCCTACAATGAGCAGTTCTTC.

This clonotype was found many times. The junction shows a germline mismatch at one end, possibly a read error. CDR3 bases: TGTGCCAGCAGCTTAGATGGCGGGGATTACAATGGGCAGTTCTTC. Translated: CASSLDGGDYNGQFF. This rearrangement joins TRBV7-9 to TRBJ2-1, with D possibly being TRBD2 (6 bases). CDR1 and CDR2 (germline): SEHNR, FQNEAQ (reference sequence). The CDR3 is 15 amino acids.

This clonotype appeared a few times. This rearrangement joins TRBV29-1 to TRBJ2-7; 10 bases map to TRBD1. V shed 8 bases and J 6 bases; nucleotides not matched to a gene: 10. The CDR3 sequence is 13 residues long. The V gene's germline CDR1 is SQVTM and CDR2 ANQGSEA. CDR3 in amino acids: CSTRQGAALEQYF. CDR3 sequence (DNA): TGCAGCACCAGACAGGGGGCTGCCCTCGAGCAGTACTTC.

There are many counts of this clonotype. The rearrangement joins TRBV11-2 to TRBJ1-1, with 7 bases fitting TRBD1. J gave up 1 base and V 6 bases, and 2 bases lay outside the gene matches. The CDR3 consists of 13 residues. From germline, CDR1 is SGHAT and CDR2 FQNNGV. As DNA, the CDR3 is TGTGCCAGCAGGGACAGGAGGAACACTGAAGCTTTCTTT. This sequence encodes CASRDRRNTEAFF.

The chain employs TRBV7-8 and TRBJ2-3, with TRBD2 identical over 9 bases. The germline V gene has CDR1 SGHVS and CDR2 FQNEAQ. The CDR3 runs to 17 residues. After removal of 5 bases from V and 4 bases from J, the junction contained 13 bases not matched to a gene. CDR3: CASSQYQAGGASDTQYF. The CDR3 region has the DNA TGTGCCAGCAGCCAATACCAAGCGGGAGGTGCGTCAGATACGCAGTATTTT. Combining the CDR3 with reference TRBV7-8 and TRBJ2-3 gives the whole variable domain GAGVSQSPRYKVAKRGQDVALRCDPISGHVSLFWYQQALGQGPEFLTYFQNEAQLDKSGLPSDRFFAERPEGSVSTLKIQRTQQEDSAVYLCASSQYQAGGASDTQYFGPGTRLTVL.

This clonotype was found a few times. The CDR3 is CASSSQLNTEAFF. The DNA for the CDR3 is TGCGCCAGCAGTTCCCAGCTGAACACTGAAGCTTTCTTT. The rearrangement links TRBV4-3 to TRBJ1-1; D is unresolved. The CDR3 runs to 13 residues. CDR1 LGHNA and CDR2 YSLEER come from the germline V gene. V lost 6 bases to trimming and J lost 0 bases, with 8 bases between them.

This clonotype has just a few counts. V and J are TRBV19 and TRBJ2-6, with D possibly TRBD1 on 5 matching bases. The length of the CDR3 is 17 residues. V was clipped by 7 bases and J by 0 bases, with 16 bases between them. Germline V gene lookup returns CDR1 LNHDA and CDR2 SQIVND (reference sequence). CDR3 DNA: TGTGCCAGTACCTGGGCAGGGCCAATCTCTGGGGCCAACGTCCTGACTTTC. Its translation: CASTWAGPISGANVLTF.

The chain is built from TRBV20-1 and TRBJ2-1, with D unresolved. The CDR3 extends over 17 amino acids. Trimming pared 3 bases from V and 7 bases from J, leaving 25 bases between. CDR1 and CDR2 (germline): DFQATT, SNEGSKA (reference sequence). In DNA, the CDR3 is TGCAGTGCTAGTGGGCTACGCCTTAATCTTTTTTATAATGAGCAGTTCTTC. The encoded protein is CSASGLRLNLFYNEQFF.

Written as DNA, the CDR3 is TGTGCCAGCAGTTTCCCTCGGACAGGGAGAAACACCGGGGAGCTGTTTTTT. This gives the protein CASSFPRTGRNTGELFF. The rearrangement links TRBV28 to TRBJ2-2; TRBD1 matches 8 bases. This CDR3 region has 17 residues. Unmatched junction bases numbered 8, after V lost 3 bases and J lost 2 bases. CDR1 is MDHEN and CDR2 is SYDVKM in the germline V gene.

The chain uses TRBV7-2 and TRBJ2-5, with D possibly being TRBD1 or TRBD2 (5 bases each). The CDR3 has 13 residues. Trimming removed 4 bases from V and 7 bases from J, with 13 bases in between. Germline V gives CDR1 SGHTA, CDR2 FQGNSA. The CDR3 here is CASSSQGRGTQYF. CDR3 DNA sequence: TGTGCCAGCAGCTCCCAGGGACGGGGGACCCAGTACTTC.

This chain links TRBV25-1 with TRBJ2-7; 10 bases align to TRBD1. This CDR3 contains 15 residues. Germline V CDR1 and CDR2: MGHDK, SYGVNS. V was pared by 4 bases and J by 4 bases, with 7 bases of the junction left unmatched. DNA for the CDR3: TGTGCCAGCAGTGTCTCGGGACAGGGGAGTTACGAGCAGTACTTC. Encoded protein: CASSVSGQGSYEQYF.

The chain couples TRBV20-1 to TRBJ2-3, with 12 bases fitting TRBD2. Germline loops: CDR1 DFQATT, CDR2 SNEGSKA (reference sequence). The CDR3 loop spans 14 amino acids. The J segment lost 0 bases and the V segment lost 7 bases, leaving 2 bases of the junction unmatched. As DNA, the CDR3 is TGCAGTGGGCTAGCGGGGGGGAGCACAGATACGCAGTATTTT. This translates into CSGLAGGSTDTQYF.

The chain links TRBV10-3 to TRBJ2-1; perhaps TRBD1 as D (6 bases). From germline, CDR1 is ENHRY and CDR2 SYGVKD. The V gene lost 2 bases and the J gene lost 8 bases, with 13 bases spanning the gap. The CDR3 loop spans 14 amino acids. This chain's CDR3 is CAISEGGMVYEQFF. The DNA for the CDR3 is TGTGCCATCAGTGAGGGGGGCATGGTCTATGAGCAGTTCTTC.

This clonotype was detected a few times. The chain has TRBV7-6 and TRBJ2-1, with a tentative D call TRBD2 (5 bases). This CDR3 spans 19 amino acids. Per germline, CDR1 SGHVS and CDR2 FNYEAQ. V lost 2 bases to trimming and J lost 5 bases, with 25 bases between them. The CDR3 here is CASSLYGFGVGNFNNEQFF. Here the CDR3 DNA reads TGTGCCAGCAGCTTATATGGTTTCGGGGTGGGCAACTTTAACAATGAGCAGTTCTTC.

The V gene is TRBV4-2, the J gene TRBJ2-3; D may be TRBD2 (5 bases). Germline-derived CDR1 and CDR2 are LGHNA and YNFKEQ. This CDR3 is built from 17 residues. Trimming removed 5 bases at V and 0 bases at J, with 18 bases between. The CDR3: CASSSPWSGASTDTQYF. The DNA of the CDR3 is TGTGCCAGCAGCTCCCCTTGGAGCGGTGCTAGCACAGATACGCAGTATTTT.

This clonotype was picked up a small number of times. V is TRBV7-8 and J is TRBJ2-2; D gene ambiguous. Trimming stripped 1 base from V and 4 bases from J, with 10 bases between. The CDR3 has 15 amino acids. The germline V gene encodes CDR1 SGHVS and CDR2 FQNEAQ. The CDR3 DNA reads TGTGCCAGCAGCTTAGAATCTCTGGCCACCGGGGAGCTGTTTTTT. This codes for CASSLESLATGELFF.

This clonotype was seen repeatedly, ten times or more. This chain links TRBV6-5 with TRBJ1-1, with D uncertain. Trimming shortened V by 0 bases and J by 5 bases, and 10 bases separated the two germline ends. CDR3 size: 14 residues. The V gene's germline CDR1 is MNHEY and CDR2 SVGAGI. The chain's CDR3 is CASSYSGIGTEAFF. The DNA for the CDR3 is TGTGCCAGCAGTTACTCAGGGATCGGAACTGAAGCTTTCTTT.

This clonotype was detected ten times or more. The CDR3 nucleotides are TGTGCCAGCAGAAAACAGGGTTTGAACACTGAAGCTTTCTTT. Its protein is CASRKQGLNTEAFF. This sequence joins TRBV27 and TRBJ1-1, with TRBD1 as a possible D gene (6 bases). Germline lookup yields CDR1 MNHEY and CDR2 SMNVEV (reference sequence). The CDR3 contains 14 residues. The V and J ends lost 6 bases and 0 bases respectively, with 11 bases between them.

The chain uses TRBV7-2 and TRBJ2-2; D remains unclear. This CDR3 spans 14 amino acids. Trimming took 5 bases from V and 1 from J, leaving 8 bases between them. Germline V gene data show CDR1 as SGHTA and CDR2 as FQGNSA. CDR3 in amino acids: CASSRLRNTGELFF. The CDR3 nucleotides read TGTGCCAGCAGCCGCCTACGGAACACCGGGGAGCTGTTTTTT.

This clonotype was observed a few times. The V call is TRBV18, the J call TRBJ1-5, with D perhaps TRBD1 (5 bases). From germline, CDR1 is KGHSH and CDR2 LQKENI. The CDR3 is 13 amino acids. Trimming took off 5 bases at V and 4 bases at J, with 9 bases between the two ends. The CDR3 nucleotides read TGTGCCAGCTCATCGGACAAGAATCAGCCCCAGCATTTT. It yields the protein CASSSDKNQPQHF.

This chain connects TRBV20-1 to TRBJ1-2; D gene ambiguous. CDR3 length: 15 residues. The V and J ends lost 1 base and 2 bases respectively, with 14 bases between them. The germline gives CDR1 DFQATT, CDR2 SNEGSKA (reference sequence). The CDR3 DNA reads TGCAGTGCTAGAGGTTACGGGGAGAGGAACTATGGCTACACCTTC. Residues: CSARGYGERNYGYTF.

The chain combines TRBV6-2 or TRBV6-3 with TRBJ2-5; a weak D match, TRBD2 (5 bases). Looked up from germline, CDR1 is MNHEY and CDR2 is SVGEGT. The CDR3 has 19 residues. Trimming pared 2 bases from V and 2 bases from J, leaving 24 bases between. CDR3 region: CASSYPLGSASHTQETQYF. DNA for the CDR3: TGTGCCAGCAGTTACCCCCTGGGGAGTGCCTCCCACACACAAGAGACCCAGTACTTC.

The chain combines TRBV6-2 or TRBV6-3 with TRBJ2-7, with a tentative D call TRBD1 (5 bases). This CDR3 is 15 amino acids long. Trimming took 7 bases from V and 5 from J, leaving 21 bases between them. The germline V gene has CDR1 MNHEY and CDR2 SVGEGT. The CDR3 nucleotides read TGTGCCAGCACCACAGGCGGACCGACCTCGCACGAGCAGTACTTC. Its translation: CASTTGGPTSHEQYF.

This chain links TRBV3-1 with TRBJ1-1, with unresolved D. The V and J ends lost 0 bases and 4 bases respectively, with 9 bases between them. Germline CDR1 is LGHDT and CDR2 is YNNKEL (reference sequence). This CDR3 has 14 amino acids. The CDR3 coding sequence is TGTGCCAGCAGCCAAGACTATAGGAGCACTGAAGCTTTCTTT. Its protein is CASSQDYRSTEAFF.

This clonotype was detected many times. The CDR3 region has the DNA TGTGCCAGCAGCTTACAATACAGCTCCTACGAGCAGTACTTC. It codes for CASSLQYSSYEQYF. The chain links TRBV7-2 to TRBJ2-7; D is ambiguous. The CDR3 contains 14 residues. The germline V and J ends were trimmed by 2 bases and 0 bases, with 8 bases remaining between them. Germline CDR1 is SGHTA and CDR2 is FQGNSA.

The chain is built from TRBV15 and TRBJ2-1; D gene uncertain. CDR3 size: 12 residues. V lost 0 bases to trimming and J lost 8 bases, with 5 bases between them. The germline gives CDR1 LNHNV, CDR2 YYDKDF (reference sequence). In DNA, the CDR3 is TGTGCCACCAGCAGAGATGACTATGAGCAGTTCTTC. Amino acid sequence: CATSRDDYEQFF. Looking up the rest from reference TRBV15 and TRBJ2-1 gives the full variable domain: DAMVIQNPRYQVTQFGKPVTLSCSQTLNHNVMYWYQQKSSQAPKLLFHYYDKDFNNEADTPDNFQSRRPNTSFCFLDIRSPGLGDTAMYLCATSRDDYEQFFGPGTRLTVL.

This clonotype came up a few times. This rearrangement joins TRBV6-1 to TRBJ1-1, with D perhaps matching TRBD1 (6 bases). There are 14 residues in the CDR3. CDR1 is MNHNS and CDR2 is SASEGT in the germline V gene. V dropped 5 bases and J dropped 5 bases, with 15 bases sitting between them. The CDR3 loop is CASSPPGGRTEAFF. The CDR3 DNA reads TGTGCCAGCAGTCCCCCCGGGGGGCGTACTGAAGCTTTCTTT.

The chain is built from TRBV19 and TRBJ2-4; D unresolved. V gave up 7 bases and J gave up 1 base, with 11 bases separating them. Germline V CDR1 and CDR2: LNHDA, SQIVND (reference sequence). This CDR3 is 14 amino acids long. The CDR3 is CASNPDGAKNIQYF. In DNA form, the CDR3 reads TGTGCCAGTAATCCAGACGGCGCCAAAAACATTCAGTACTTC.